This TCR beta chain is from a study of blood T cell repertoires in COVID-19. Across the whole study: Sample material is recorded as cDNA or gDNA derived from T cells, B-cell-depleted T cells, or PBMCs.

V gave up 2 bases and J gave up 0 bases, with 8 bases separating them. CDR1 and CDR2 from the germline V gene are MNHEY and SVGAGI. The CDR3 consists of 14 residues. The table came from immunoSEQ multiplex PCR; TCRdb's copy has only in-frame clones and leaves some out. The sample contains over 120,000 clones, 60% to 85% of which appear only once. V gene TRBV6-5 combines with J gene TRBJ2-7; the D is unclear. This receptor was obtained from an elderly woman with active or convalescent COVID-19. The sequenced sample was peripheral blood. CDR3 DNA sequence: TGTGCCAGCAGTTACGAGCTGCACTCCTACGAGCAGTACTTC. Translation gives CASSYELHSYEQYF.